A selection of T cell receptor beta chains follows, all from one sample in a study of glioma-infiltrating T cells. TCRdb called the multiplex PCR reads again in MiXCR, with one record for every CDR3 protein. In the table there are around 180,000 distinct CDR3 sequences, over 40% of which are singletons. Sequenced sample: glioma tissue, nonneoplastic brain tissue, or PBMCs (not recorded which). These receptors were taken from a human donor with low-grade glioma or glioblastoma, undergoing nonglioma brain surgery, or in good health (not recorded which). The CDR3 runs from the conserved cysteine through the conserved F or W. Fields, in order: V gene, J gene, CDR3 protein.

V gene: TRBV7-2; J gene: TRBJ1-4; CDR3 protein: CASSPRANEKLFF
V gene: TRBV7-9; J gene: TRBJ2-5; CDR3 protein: CASTIAGGETQYF
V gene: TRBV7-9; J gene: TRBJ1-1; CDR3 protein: CASSLWGGTVNTEAFF
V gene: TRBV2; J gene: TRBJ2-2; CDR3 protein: CASKGGGANTGELFF
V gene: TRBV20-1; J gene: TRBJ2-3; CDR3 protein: CSARTRDTQYF
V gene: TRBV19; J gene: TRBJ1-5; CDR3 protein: CASRVPGQGNNQHQHF
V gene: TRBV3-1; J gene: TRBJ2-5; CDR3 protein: CASSLRLAGIETQYF
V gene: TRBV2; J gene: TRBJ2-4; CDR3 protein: CASRYGTSGSSKNIQYF
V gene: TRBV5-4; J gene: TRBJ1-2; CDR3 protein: CASSLPRFAGYTF
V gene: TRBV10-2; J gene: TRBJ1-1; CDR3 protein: CASKIAGNTQAFF
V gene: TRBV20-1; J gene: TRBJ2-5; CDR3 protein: CSPIGGGGETQYF
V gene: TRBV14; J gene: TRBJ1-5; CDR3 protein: CASSLDRNQPQNF
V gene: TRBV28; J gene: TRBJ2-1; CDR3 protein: CASTGDEQFF
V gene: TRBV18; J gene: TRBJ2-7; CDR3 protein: CASSRGQHYEQYF
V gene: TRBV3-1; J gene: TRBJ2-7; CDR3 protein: CASSQDWDSLSYEQYF
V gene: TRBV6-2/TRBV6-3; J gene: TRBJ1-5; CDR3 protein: CATLQIGINQPQHF
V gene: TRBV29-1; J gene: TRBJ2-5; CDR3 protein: CSVEVQTQYF
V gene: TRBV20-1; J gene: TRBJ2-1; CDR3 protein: CSALSGRGSNEQFF
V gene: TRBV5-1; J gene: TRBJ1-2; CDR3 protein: CASSLQSGMRGYTF
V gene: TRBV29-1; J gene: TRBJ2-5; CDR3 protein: CSVEIAGGRQETQYF
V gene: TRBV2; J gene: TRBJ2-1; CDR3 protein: CATTSYNEQFF
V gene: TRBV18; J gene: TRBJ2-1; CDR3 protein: CASSPLAGGGNEQFF
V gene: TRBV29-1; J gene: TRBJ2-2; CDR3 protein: CSVDMVHGELFF
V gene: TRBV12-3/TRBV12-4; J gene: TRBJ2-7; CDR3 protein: CASSLAGLSDEQYF
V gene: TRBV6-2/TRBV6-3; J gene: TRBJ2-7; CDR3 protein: CASSYSAGQGAAEQYF
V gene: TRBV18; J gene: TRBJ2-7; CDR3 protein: CASSTKGDYEQYF
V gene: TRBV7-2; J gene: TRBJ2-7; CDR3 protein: CASSRGEGIEQYF
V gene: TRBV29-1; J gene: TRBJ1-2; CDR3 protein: CSVPEGNYGYTF
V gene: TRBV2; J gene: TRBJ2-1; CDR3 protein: CASSVGLGGDEQFF
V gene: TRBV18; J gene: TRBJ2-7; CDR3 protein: CASSLEAYSYEQYF
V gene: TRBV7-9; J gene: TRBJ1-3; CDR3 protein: CASSSRGSGNTIYF
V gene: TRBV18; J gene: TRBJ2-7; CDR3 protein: CASSVDRDYEQYF
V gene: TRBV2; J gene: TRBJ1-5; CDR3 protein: CASSRELNSNQPQHF
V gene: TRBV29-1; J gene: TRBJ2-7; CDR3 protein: CSVATSGSYEQYF